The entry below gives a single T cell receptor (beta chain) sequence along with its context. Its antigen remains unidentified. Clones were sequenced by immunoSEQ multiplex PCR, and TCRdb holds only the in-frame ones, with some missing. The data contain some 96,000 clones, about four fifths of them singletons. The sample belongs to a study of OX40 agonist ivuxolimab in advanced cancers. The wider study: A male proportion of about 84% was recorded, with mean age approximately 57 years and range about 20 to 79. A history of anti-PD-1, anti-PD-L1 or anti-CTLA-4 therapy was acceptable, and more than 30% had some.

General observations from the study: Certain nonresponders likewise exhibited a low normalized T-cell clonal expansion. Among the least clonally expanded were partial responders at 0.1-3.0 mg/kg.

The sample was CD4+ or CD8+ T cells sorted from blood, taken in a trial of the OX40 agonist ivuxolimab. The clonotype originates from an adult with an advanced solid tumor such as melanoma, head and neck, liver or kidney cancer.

The chain's CDR3 is CASSLFGATYEQYF. The CDR3 nucleotides read TGTGCCAGCAGTTTATTCGGCGCCACCTACGAGCAGTACTTC. The V call is TRBV28, the J call TRBJ2-7; D ambiguous. Trimming took 1 base from V and 2 from J, leaving 9 bases between them. The germline V gene encodes CDR1 MDHEN and CDR2 SYDVKM. The CDR3 sequence is 14 residues long.